The 16 T cell receptor beta chains presented below share a single source sample, sequenced in a study of blood T cells in healthy people across ages. It was with a sample-barcoded 5' primer and a J-beta primer mix that a second PCR of about 6 to 12 cycles was run. TCRdb re-called the 5' RACE reads through MiXCR, storing one row per CDR3 protein. The sample lists roughly 1,500,000 distinct CDR3 sequences; 35% to 45% were seen once. The specimen sequenced was blood. The receptors stem from a woman aged 18-30 years in good health.

About this clonotype itself: The junction departs from germline at one end; a sequencing error may be responsible. The rearrangement joins TRBV10-3 to TRBJ2-3, with D perhaps matching TRBD1 (5 bases). Germline V gene data show CDR1 as ENHRY and CDR2 as SYGVKD. The CDR3 totals 16 residues. The CDR3 region is CAISESSRAGTDTLYF. The CDR3 region has the DNA TGTGCCATCAGTGAGTCTAGCAGGGCAGGCACAGATACGCTGTATTTT.

This clonotype was seen only a few times. The chain recombines TRBV12-3 or TRBV12-4 with TRBJ2-1, with D possibly TRBD1 on 7 matching bases. Trimming took off 5 bases at V and 4 bases at J, with 21 bases between the two ends. This CDR3 is 17 amino acids long. CDR3 amino acids: CASSGQAWDWMYNEQFF. CDR3 nucleotides: TGTGCCAGCAGTGGACAGGCCTGGGACTGGATGTACAATGAGCAGTTCTTC.

The chain combines TRBV2 with TRBJ2-1; 11 bases line up with TRBD2. V was pared by 5 bases and J by 2 bases, with 5 bases of the junction left unmatched. Per germline, CDR1 SNHLY and CDR2 FYNNEI. The CDR3 runs 16 residues. CDR3 coding DNA: TGTGCCAGCAGTTCGACTAGCGGGGTACCCTACAATGAGCAGTTCTTC. Amino acid sequence: CASSSTSGVPYNEQFF.

J is TRBJ2-3 and V is TRBV6-5; 10 nucleotides line up with TRBD1. With 6 bases clipped from V and 0 bases from J, the junction kept 6 bases outside the gene matches. Germline CDR1 is MNHEY and CDR2 is SVGAGI. This CDR3 comprises 16 residues. The CDR3 loop is CASRLTGGRSTDTQYF. In DNA form, the CDR3 reads TGTGCCAGCAGGCTGACAGGGGGCCGCAGCACAGATACGCAGTATTTT.

This clonotype occurred a few times. The chain joins TRBV20-1 to TRBJ1-1; D might be TRBD1 (5 bases). Germline CDR1 and CDR2: DFQATT and SNEGSKA (reference sequence). V gave up 5 bases and J gave up 0 bases, with 13 bases separating them. This CDR3 has 14 residues. The CDR3 DNA reads TGCAGTGCTTCAAGGGGAACCATGAACACTGAAGCTTTCTTT. Amino acid sequence: CSASRGTMNTEAFF.

V gene TRBV5-1 combines with J gene TRBJ1-2, with a tentative D call TRBD1 (5 bases). The CDR3 has 14 amino acids. The ends were cut back, 1 base at V and 6 bases at J, with 13 bases in the middle. CDR1 and CDR2 from the germline V gene are SGHRS and YFSETQ. The CDR3 DNA reads TGCGCCAGCAGCTTGCGGGGGACCTTGGATGGCTACACCTTC. It encodes CASSLRGTLDGYTF.

This clonotype was observed a few times. The chain employs TRBV29-1 and TRBJ2-2, with D uncertain. V was clipped by 4 bases and J by 6 bases, with 15 bases between them. Germline CDR1 SQVTM, CDR2 ANQGSEA. This CDR3 has 14 amino acids. The CDR3 DNA reads TGCAGCGTTGCAAGGACCCCAAGTGCCGGGGAGCTGTTTTTT. The encoded protein is CSVARTPSAGELFF.

This clonotype was detected a few times. V gene TRBV20-1 combines with J gene TRBJ1-5; D remains ambiguous. V was trimmed by 6 bases and J by 5 bases, leaving 14 bases between them. This CDR3 spans 13 amino acids. Germline values: CDR1 DFQATT, CDR2 SNEGSKA (reference sequence). The CDR3 loop reads CSAAATPDQPQHF. CDR3 nucleotides: TGCAGTGCAGCGGCCACCCCCGATCAGCCCCAGCATTTT.

The gene calls are TRBV12-3 or TRBV12-4 and TRBJ1-2; no definite D call. The CDR3 length is 12 residues. V lost 5 bases to trimming and J lost 6 bases, with 10 bases between them. The CDR3 spells CASSVRGNGYTF. CDR3 nucleotide sequence: TGTGCCAGCAGTGTTCGAGGCAATGGCTACACCTTC.

The genes are TRBV24-1 and TRBJ2-1; no firm D call. The CDR3 has 14 amino acids. Deletions cut 5 bases from V and 7 bases from J, with 14 bases between. Germline loops: CDR1 KGHDR, CDR2 SFDVKD. CDR3 sequence reads: CATSAPNRVNEQFF. The CDR3 DNA is TGTGCCACCAGTGCTCCCAACCGGGTAAATGAGCAGTTCTTC.

V usage is TRBV12-3 or TRBV12-4 and J usage is TRBJ2-3, with 10 bases aligning to TRBD2. The CDR3 spans 16 residues. Losses at the gene ends were 10 bases for V and 6 bases for J; bases not matched to a gene: 16. The CDR3, as DNA: TGTGCCATCCCCCCTCCAGCGGGAGGGCCAGACGATACGCAGTATTTT. Its translation is CAIPPPAGGPDDTQYF.

This clonotype has only one observation. CDR3 coding DNA: TGTGCCAGCAGGGACGGGCCCGTAAGGAACGAGCAGTACTTC. Its protein product is CASRDGPVRNEQYF. J is TRBJ2-7 and V is TRBV27; D is uncertain. Trimming removed 6 bases from V and 5 bases from J, with 17 bases in between. Germline V gives CDR1 MNHEY, CDR2 SMNVEV (reference sequence). The CDR3 length is 14 residues.

This clonotype occurred a few times. The CDR3 DNA sequence: TGTGCCAGCAAAGTCTCCACTCTAGACTCCTACGAGCAGTACTTC. Translation: CASKVSTLDSYEQYF. This chain uses TRBV21-1 with TRBJ2-7. TRBV21-1 is labeled a pseudogene. The CDR3 consists of 15 residues.

This clonotype was recorded a few times. This chain connects TRBV6-1 to TRBJ2-3; the D gene is possibly TRBD2 (6 bases). The length of the CDR3 is 16 residues. Trimming removed 0 bases from V and 3 bases from J, with 13 bases in between. The germline V gene encodes CDR1 MNHNS and CDR2 SASEGT. Here the CDR3 reads CASSEARGALTDTQYF. CDR3 DNA: TGTGCCAGCAGTGAAGCGCGCGGGGCCCTGACAGATACGCAGTATTTT.

The rearrangement links TRBV6-5 to TRBJ2-7; TRBD1 aligns across 9 bases. V lost 8 bases to trimming and J lost 3 bases; unmatched junction nucleotides: 14. Germline V CDR1 and CDR2: MNHEY, SVGAGI. The CDR3 is made up of 16 amino acids. CDR3 amino acids: CASAPTRDRVDYEQYF. The CDR3 DNA follows: TGTGCCAGCGCCCCAACGAGGGACAGGGTTGACTACGAGCAGTACTTC.

This clonotype appeared many times. V usage is TRBV7-9 and J usage is TRBJ2-7, with TRBD1 as a possible D gene (5 bases). Germline assignment: CDR1 SEHNR and CDR2 FQNEAQ (reference sequence). The V gene lost 1 base and the J gene lost 1 base, with 14 bases spanning the gap. The CDR3 loop spans 16 amino acids. The CDR3 region is CASSLEGIGASYEQYF. Written as DNA, the CDR3 is TGTGCCAGCAGCTTAGAGGGTATAGGGGCTTCCTACGAGCAGTACTTC.